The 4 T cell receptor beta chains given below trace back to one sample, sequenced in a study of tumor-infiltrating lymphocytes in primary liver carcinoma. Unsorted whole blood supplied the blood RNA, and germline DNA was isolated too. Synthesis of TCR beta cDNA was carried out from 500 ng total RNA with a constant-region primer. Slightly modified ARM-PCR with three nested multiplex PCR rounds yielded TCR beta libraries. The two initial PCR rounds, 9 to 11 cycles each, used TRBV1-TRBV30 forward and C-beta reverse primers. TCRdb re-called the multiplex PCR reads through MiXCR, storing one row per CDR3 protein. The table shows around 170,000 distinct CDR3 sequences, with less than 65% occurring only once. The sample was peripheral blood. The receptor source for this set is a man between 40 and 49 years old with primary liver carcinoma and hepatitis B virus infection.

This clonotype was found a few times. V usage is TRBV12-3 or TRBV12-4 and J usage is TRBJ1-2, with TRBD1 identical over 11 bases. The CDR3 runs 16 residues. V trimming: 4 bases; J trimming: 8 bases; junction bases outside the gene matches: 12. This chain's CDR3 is CASSSYPEWTGGGYTF. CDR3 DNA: TGTGCCAGCAGTTCTTATCCGGAGTGGACAGGGGGCGGCTACACCTTC.

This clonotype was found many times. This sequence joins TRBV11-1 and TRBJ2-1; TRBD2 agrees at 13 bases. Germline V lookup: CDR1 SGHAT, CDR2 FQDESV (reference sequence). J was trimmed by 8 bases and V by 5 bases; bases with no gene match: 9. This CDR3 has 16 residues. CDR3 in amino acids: CASSPRTSGRGDEQFF. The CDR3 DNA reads TGTGCCAGCAGCCCACGGACTAGCGGGAGAGGGGATGAGCAGTTCTTC.

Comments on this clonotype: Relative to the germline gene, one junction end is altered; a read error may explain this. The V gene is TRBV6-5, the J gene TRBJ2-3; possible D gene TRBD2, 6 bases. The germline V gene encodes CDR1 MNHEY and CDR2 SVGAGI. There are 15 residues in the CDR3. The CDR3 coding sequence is TGTGCCATCAGTTACGTCGGGGGTGTTTTAGATACGCAGTATTTT. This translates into CAISYVGGVLDTQYF.

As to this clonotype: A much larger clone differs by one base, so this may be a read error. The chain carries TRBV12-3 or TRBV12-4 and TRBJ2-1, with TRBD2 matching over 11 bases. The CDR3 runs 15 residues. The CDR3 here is CTSTPGTSGPNEQFF. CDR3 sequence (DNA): TGTACCAGCACCCCCGGGACTAGCGGCCCCAATGAGCAGTTCTTC.